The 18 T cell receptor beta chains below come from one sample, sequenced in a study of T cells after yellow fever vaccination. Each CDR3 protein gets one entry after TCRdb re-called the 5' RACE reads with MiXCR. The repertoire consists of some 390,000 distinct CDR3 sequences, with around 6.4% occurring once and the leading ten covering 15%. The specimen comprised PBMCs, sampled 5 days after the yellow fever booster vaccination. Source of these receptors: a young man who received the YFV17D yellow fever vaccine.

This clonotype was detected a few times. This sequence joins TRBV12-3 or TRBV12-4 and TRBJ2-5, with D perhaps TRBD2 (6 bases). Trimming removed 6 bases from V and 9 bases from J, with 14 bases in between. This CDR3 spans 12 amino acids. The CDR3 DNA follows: TGTGCCAGCAGCCCCGGGGGAGGCCCCCAGTACTTC. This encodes CASSPGGGPQYF.

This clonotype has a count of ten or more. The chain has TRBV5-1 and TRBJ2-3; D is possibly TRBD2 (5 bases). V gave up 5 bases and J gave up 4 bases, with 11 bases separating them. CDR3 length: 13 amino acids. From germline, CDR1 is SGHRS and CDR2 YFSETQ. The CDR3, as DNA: TGCGCCAGCAGGCGGGCGGAAGCAGATACGCAGTATTTT. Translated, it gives CASRRAEADTQYF. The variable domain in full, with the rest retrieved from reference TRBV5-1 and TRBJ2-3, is KAGVTQTPRYLIKTRGQQVTLSCSPISGHRSVSWYQQTPGQGLQFLFEYFSETQRNKGNFPGRFSGRQFSNSRSEMNVSTLELGDSALYLCASRRAEADTQYFGPGTRLTVL.

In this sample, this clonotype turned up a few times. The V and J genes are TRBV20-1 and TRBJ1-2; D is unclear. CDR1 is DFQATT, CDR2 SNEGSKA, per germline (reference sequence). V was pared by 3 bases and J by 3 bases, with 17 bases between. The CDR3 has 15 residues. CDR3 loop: CSARATGISHYGYTF. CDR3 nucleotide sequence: TGCAGTGCTAGGGCGACCGGGATATCCCACTATGGCTACACCTTC.

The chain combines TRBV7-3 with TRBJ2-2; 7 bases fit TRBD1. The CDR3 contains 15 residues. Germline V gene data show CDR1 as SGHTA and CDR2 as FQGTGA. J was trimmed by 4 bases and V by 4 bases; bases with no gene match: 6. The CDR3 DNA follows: TGTGCCAGCAGCTCACAGGGGATGGGCACCGGGGAGCTGTTTTTT. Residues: CASSSQGMGTGELFF.

CDR3 amino acids: CASSPGTDLYNEQFF. The CDR3 nucleotides read TGTGCCAGCAGCCCCGGGACAGACCTTTACAATGAGCAGTTCTTC. The chain links TRBV5-4 to TRBJ2-1, with 7 bases lining up with TRBD1. CDR1 is SGHNT and CDR2 is YYREEE in the germline V gene (reference sequence). The CDR3 has 15 amino acids. The J segment lost 4 bases and the V segment lost 4 bases, leaving 8 bases of the junction unmatched.

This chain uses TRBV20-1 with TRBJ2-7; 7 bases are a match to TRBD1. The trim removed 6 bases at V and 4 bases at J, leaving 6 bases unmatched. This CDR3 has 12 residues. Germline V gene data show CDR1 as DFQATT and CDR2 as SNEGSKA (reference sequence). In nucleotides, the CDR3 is TGCAGTGCCACGGGACAGAGATACGAGCAGTACTTC. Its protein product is CSATGQRYEQYF.

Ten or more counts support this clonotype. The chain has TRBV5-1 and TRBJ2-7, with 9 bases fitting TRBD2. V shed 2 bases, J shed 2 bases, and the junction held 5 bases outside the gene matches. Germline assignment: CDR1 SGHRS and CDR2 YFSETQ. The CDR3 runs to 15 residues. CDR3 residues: CASSFGSGSAYEQYF. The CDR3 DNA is TGCGCCAGCAGCTTTGGTAGCGGGAGTGCCTACGAGCAGTACTTC.

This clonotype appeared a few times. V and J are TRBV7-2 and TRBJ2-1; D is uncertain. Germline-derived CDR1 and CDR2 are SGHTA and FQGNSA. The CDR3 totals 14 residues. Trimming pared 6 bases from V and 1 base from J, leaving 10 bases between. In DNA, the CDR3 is TGTGCCAGCAGGAGTTCCGGTTCCTACAATGAGCAGTTCTTC. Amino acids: CASRSSGSYNEQFF.

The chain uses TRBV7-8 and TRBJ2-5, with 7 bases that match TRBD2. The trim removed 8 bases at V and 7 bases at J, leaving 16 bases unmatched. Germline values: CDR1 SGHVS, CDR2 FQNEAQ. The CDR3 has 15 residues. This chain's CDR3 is CASQRRASREVTQYF. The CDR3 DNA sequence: TGTGCCAGCCAAAGACGCGCCTCTCGGGAGGTGACCCAGTACTTC.

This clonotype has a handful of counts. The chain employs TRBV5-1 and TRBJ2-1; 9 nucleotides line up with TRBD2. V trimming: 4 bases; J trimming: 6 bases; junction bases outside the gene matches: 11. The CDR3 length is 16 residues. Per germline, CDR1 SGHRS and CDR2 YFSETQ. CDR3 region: CASSTSGSGRFNEQFF. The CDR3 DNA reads TGCGCCAGCAGCACCTCGGGTAGCGGGAGATTCAATGAGCAGTTCTTC.

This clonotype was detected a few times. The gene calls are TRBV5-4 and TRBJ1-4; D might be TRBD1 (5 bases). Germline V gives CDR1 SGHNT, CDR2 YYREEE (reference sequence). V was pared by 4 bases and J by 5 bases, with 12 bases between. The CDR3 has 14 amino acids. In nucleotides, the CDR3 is TGTGCCAGCAGCCCCCGGGACGGGAATGAAAAACTGTTTTTT. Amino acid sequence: CASSPRDGNEKLFF.

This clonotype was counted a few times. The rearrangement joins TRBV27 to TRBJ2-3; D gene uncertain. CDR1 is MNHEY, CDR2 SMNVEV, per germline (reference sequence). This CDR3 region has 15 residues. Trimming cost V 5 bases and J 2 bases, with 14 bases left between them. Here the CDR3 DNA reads TGTGCCAGCAGTGGTGGGTTGTACCTCACAGATACGCAGTATTTT. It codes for CASSGGLYLTDTQYF.

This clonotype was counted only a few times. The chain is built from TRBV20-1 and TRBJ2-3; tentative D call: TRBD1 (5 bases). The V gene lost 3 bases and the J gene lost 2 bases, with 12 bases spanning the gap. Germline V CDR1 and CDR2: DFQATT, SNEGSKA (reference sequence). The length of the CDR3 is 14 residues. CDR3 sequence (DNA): TGCAGTGCTAGCAGGGCGAGCGACACAGATACGCAGTATTTT. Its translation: CSASRASDTDTQYF.

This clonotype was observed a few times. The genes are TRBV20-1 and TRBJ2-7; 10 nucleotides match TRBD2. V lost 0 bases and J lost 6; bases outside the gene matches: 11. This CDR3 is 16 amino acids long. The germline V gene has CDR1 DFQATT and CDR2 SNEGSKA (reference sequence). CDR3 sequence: CSAREVLKREGSEQYF. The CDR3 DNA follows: TGCAGTGCTAGAGAGGTGCTAAAGCGGGAGGGCAGCGAGCAGTACTTC.

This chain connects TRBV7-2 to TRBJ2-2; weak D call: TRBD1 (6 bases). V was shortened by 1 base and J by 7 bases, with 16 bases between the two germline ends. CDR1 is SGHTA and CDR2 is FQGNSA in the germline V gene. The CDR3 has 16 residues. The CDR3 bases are TGTGCCAGCAGCTTAGTAGGGGGATTGCGACGCGGGGAGCTGTTTTTT. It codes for CASSLVGGLRRGELFF.

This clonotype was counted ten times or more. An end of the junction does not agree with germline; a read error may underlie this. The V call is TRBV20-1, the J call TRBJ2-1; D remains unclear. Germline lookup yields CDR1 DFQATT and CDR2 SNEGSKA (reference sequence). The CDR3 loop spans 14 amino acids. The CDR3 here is CSARGAMAYNEQFF. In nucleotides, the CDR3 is TGCAGTGCCAGAGGAGCGATGGCCTACAATGAGCAGTTCTTC.

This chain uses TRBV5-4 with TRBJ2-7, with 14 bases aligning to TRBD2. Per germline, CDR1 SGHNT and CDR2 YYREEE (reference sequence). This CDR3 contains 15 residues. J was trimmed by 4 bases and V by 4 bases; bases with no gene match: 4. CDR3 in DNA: TGTGCCAGCAGCATGACTAGCGGGAGGGCTTACGAGCAGTACTTC. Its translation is CASSMTSGRAYEQYF.

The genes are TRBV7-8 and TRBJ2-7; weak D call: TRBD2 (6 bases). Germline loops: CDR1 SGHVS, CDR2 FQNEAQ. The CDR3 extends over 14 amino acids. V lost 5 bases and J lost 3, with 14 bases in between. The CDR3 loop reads CASSRAGTLYEQYF. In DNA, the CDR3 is TGTGCCAGCAGCCGAGCCGGGACTCTCTACGAGCAGTACTTC.